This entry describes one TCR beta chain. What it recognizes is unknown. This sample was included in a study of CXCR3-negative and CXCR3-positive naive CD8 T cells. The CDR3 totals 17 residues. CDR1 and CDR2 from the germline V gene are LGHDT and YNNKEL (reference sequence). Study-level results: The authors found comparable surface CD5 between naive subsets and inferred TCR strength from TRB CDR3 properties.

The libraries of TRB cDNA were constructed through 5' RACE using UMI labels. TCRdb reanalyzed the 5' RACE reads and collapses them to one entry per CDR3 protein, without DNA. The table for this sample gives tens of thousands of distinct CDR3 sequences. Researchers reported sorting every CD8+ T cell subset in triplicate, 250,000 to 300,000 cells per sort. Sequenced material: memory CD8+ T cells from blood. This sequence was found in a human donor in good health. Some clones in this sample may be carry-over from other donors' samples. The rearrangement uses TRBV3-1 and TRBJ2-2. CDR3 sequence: CASSHFPNMFHTGELFF.